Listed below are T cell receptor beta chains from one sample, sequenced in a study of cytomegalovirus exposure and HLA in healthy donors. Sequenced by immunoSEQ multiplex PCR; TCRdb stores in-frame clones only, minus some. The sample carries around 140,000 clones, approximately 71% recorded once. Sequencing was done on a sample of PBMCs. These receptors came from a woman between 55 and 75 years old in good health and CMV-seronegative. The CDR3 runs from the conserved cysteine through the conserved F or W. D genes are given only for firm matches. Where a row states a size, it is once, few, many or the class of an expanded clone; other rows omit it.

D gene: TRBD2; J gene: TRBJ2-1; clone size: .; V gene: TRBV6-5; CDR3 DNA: TGTGCCAGCAGTTCCCCGGGACTAGCGTCGAATGAGCAGTTCTTC; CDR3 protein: CASSSPGLASNEQFF
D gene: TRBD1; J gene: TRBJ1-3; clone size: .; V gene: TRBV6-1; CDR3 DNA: TGTGCCAGCAGTGATCAGGGGGCGGGAAGGGTCACCATATATTTT; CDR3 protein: CASSDQGAGRVTIYF
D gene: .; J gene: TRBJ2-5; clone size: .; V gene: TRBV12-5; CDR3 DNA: TGTGCTAGTGGTTTGGCCAACCAAGAGACCCAGTACTTC; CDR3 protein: CASGLANQETQYF
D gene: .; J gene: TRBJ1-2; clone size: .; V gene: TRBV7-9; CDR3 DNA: TGTGCCAGCAGCCCAAGACTGGGGGGGGCGGATGGCTACACCTTC; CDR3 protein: CASSPRLGGADGYTF
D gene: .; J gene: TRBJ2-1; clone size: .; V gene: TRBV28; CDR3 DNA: TGTGCCACCACCTCTGGCGGAACCTTTTATGAGCAGTTCTTC; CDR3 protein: CATTSGGTFYEQFF
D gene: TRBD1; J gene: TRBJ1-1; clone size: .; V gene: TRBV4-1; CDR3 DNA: TGCGCCAGCAGCTATGACAGGGGATTCCCGGCTTTCTTT; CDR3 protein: CASSYDRGFPAFF
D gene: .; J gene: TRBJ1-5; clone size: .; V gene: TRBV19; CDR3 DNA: TGTGCCAGTAGTATAGTCGCCTATAGCAATCAGCCCCAGCATTTT; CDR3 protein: CASSIVAYSNQPQHF
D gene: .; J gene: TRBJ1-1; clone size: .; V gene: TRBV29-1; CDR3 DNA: TGCAGCGTTGAGGCAGGGGTAATGAACACTGAAGCTTTCTTT; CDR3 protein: CSVEAGVMNTEAFF
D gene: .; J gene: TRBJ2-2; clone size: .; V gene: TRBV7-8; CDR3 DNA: TGTGCCAGCAGCTTAGTTATACCGGCGAACACCGGGGAGCTGTTTTTT; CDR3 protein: CASSLVIPANTGELFF
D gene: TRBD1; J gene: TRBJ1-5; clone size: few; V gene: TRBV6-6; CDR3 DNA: TGTGCCAGCAGTTACAGGGGGCAGGGTCAGCCCCAGCATTTT; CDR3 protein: CASSYRGQGQPQHF
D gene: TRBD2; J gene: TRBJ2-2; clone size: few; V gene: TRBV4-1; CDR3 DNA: TGCGCCAGCAGCCCCGAAAGTTGGAGCGGGAGGGCCTCAACCGGGGAGCTGTTTTTT; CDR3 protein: CASSPESWSGRASTGELFF
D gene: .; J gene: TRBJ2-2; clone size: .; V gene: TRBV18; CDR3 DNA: TGTGCCAGCTCGCTTATAATACAACAGGGTACGAACACCGGGGAGCTGTTTTTT; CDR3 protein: CASSLIIQQGTNTGELFF
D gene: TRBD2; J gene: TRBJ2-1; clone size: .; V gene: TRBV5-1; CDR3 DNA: TGCGCCAGCAGCCTGGGGCTAGCGGATTACAATGAGCAGTTCTTC; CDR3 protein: CASSLGLADYNEQFF
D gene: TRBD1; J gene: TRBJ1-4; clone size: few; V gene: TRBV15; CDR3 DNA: TGTGCCACCAGCAGATACGGACAGGGGGTTGAAAAACTGTTTTTT; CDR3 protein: CATSRYGQGVEKLFF
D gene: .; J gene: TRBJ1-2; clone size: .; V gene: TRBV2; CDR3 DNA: TGTGCCAGCAGGTTTCAGGGGTTGGCTGGCTACACCTTC; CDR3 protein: CASRFQGLAGYTF
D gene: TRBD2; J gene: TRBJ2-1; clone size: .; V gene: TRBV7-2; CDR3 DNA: TGTGCCAGCAGCTTAGTTGGCGGGGGGACCTACAATGAGCAGTTCTTC; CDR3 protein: CASSLVGGGTYNEQFF
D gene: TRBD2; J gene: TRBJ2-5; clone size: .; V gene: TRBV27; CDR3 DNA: TGTGCCAGCAGTCCAAGCGGGGGCCAAGAGACCCAGTACTTC; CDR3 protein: CASSPSGGQETQYF
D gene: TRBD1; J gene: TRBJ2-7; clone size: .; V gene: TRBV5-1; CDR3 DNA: TGCGCCAGCAGGGGGGACAGGGAGATCTCCTACGAGCAGTACTTC; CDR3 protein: CASRGDREISYEQYF
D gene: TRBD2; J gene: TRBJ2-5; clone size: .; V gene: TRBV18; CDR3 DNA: TGTGCCAGCTCACCACAACGAGGGGAGGGCCAAGAGACCCAGTACTTC; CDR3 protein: CASSPQRGEGQETQYF
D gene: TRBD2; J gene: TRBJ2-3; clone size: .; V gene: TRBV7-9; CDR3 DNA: TGTGCCAGCAGCCCCGGAATAGCGGGGTCATCCGGGTATTTT; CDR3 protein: CASSPGIAGSSGYF
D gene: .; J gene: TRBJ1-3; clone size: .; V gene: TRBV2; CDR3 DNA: TGTGCCAGCAGTGAAGGGCCGTGGGGAAACACCATATATTTT; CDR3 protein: CASSEGPWGNTIYF
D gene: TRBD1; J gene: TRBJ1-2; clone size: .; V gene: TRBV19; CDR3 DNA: TGTGCCAGTAGTATGGGGGACAGGGCATCCGGCTACACCTTC; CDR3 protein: CASSMGDRASGYTF
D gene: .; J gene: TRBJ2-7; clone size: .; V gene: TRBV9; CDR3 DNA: TGTGCCAGCAGCGTAGTGGCATATTCCTACGAGCAGTACTTC; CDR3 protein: CASSVVAYSYEQYF
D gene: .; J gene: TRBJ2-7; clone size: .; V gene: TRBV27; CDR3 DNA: TGTGCCAGCAGGGGGCACGGTTTCCACGAGCAGTACTTC; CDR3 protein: CASRGHGFHEQYF
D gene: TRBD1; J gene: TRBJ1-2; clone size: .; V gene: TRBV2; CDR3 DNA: TGTGCCAGCAGTTCCGACAGGGGGTACGGCTACACCTTC; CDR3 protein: CASSSDRGYGYTF
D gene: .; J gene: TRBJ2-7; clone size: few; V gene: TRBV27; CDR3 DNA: TGTGCCAGCAGTTTATCCGATCCCGGCGCTAGCGCCTACGAGCAGTACTTC; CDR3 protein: CASSLSDPGASAYEQYF
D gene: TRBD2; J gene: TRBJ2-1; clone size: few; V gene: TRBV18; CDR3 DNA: TGTGCCAGCTCGCCCACTAGCGGGGGGTACAATGAGCAGTTCTTC; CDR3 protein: CASSPTSGGYNEQFF
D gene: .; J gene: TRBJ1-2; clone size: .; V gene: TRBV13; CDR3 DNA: TGTGCCAGCAGCTTGGGGACACTAGCTAACTATGGCTACACCTTC; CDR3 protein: CASSLGTLANYGYTF
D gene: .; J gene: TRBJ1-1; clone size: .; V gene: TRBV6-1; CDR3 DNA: TGTGCCACGGGGAGGTCCAGGGAAACTGAAGCTTTCTTT; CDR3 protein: CATGRSRETEAFF
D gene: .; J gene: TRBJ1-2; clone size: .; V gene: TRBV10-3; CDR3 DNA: TGTGCCATCAGTGAGTCGAGGGACTATGGCTACACCTTC; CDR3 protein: CAISESRDYGYTF
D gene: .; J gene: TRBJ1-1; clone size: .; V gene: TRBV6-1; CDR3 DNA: TGTGCCAGCAGTGAATTTTGGGGGGGGAACACTGAAGCTTTCTTT; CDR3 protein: CASSEFWGGNTEAFF
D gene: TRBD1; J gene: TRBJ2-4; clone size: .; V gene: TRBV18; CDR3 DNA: TGTGCCAGCTCGGGACAGACAGGGATAGCCAAAAACATTCAGTACTTC; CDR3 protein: CASSGQTGIAKNIQYF
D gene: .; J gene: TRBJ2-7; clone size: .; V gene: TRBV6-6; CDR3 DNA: TGTGCCAGCAGTTACTTGACTCCCTACGAGCAGTACTTC; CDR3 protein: CASSYLTPYEQYF
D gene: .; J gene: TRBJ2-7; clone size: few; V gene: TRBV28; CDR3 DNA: TGTGCCAGCAGTTTATGGCTAGACGGCTCCTACGAGCAGTACTTC; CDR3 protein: CASSLWLDGSYEQYF
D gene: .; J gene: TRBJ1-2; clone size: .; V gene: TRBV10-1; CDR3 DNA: TGCGCCAGCAGTTCCTCGGCGGGCGGGCATGGCTACACCTTC; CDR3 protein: CASSSSAGGHGYTF
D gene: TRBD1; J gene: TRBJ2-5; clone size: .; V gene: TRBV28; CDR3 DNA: TGTGCCAGCAGTTTGGTCCAGGACAGGGGGGAGACCCAGTACTTC; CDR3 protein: CASSLVQDRGETQYF
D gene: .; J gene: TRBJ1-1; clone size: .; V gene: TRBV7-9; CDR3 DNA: TGTGCCAGCAGCCGCACCGGACAGACTGAAGCTTTCTTT; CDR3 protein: CASSRTGQTEAFF
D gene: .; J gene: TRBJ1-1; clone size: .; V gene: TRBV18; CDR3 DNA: TGTGCCAGCTCGTCTGACAGGAACACTGAAGCTTTCTTT; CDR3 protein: CASSSDRNTEAFF